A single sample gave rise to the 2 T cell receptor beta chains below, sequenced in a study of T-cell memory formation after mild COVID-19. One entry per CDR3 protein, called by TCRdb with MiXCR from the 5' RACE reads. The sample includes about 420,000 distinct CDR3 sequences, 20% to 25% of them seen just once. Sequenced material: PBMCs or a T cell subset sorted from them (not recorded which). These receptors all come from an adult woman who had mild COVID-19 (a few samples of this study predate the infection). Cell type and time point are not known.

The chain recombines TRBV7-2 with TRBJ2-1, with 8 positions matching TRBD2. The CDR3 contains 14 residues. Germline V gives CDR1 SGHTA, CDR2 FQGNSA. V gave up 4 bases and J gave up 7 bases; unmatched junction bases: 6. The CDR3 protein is CASSSRTSLNEQFF. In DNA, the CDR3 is TGTGCCAGCAGCTCGAGGACTAGCCTTAATGAGCAGTTCTTC.

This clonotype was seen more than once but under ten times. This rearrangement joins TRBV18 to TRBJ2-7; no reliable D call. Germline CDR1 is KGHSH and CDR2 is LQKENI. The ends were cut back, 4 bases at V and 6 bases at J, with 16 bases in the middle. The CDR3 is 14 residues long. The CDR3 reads CASSQQTSPREQYF. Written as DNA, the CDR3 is TGTGCCAGCTCACAACAGACCAGCCCTCGCGAGCAGTACTTC.